This T cell receptor (beta chain) is drawn from a study of neurological immune-mediated disorders. Looking at the study overall: Of approximately 34 multiple sclerosis patients, about 30 were relapsing-remitting and 3 secondary progressive. Regarding the study as a whole: It was HTLV-1-associated myelopathy that showed the most TCR clonal expansion, while multiple sclerosis showed the least, falling below healthy controls.

V lost 2 bases, J lost 0 bases, and 9 bases stayed unmatched. This CDR3 comprises 17 residues. Germline V gene lookup returns CDR1 DFQATT and CDR2 SNEGSKA (reference sequence). TCRdb fed the 5' RACE reads into MiXCR, producing one record per CDR3 protein. The table shows around 70,000 distinct CDR3 sequences, with 4% to 6% occurring only once. This clonotype was seen many times. What it binds is unknown. Material: PBMCs. The chain uses TRBV20-1 and TRBJ2-2; 7 positions agree with TRBD2. The receptor comes from a man aged 18 to 35 with multiple sclerosis. The CDR3 sequence is CSARRSSGPSNTGELFF. CDR3 in DNA: TGCAGTGCTAGACGGTCTAGCGGCCCTTCGAACACCGGGGAGCTGTTTTTT.